This T cell receptor beta chain was observed in a study of tumor and adjacent non-tumor tissue in lung cancer. Study at large: On average, productive TCRbeta reads reached about 4 million per sample.

No cell sorting was done before RNA was extracted from the tissue. V lost 2 bases, J lost 5 bases, and 9 bases lay in between. The CDR3 contains 15 residues. Germline V gene data show CDR1 as KGHDR and CDR2 as SFDVKD. TCRbeta libraries were built with three rounds of nested PCR, modified from ARM-PCR. One entry per CDR3 protein results from TCRdb running MiXCR on the multiplex PCR reads. Of 60,000 to 95,000 distinct CDR3 sequences listed, around four fifths are singletons. As to this clonotype: Antigen unknown. A read error is possible here, since a much larger clone lies one base away.

Study-level findings and limits: Higher tumor TCR diversity was associated with shorter survival.

The rearrangement uses TRBV24-1 and TRBJ1-6, with D unresolved. Material: lung tumor tissue. This receptor was identified in a woman aged 50 to 60 with non-small cell lung cancer. The CDR3 nucleotides read TGTGCCACCAGTGATTCCGGGATAAATAATTCACCCCTCCACTTT. This sequence encodes CATSDSGINNSPLHF.